This T cell receptor beta chain came from a study of monozygotic twins with inflammatory bowel disease. Germline values: CDR1 SGHAT, CDR2 FQNNGV. The CDR3 totals 19 residues. The team made cDNA by running eight separate reactions for each sample. Each of TCRalpha and TCRbeta cDNA went through two nested PCRs, lasting around 15 and 10 cycles. TCRdb processed the 5' RACE reads again and assigns one entry to each CDR3 protein, with no DNA. This sample's clone table lists 93,000 or so distinct CDR3 sequences. The sequencing input was blood. The receptor was derived from a human donor with ulcerative colitis or Crohn's disease, or a healthy co-twin of an affected twin (not recorded which). The rearrangement joins TRBV11-2 to TRBJ2-1; TCRdb's assignment of TRBD2 cannot be checked, as there is no DNA. The CDR3 loop reads CASSSPGTSGGFSYNEQFF.